Following are 29 T cell receptor beta chains from one sample sequenced in a study of T cell changes during pregnancy in multiple sclerosis (dated by TCRdb to between 2017 and 2020). Receptors were amplified or captured by the immunoSEQ multiplex PCR assay. What TCRdb holds here is the immuneACCESS table cut down to in-frame rearrangements. Part of the clones is not present; checked against another copy, under half of the missing clones reflect an unresolved V gene, and the others are unexplained. This sample is represented by 30,000 to 35,000 clones; just over 90% of them were singletons. The top ten clones comprise around 10% of the sample. The specimen comprised CD8+ T cells from peripheral blood mononuclear cells, sampled before pregnancy. All receptors derive from a female donor with multiple sclerosis, enrolled in a pregnancy study.

This clone was detected only a few times. This rearrangement joins TRBV9 to TRBJ1-1; D is uncertain. Trimming stripped 0 bases from V and 5 bases from J, with 8 bases between. This CDR3 region has 13 residues. Germline V gene sequence: CDR1 SGDLS, CDR2 YYNGEE. The CDR3 here is CASSVGKRTEAFF. CDR3 nucleotides: TGTGCCAGCAGCGTAGGCAAGAGGACTGAAGCTTTCTTT.

V gene TRBV28 combines with J gene TRBJ2-5, with no clear D. Germline CDR1 and CDR2: MDHEN and SYDVKM. Trimming removed 2 bases from V and 2 bases from J, with 6 bases in between. This CDR3 contains 13 residues. The CDR3 bases are TGTGCCAGCAGTTTAGATCTACAAGAGACCCAGTACTTC. Protein product: CASSLDLQETQYF.

This chain joins TRBV29-1 and TRBJ2-7; 9 nucleotides agree with TRBD1. This CDR3 is 17 amino acids long. Germline CDR1 SQVTM, CDR2 ANQGSEA. V trimming: 1 base; J trimming: 5 bases; junction bases outside the gene matches: 15. The DNA of the CDR3 is TGCAGCGTTGAAGGACTACAAGGTTCCGGGACAGGGCACGAGCAGTACTTC. Encoded protein: CSVEGLQGSGTGHEQYF.

The rearrangement uses TRBV20-1 and TRBJ2-7; D is uncertain. The germline V and J ends were trimmed by 3 bases and 6 bases, with 9 bases remaining between them. This CDR3 is 11 amino acids long. CDR1 and CDR2 from the germline V gene are DFQATT and SNEGSKA (reference sequence). The CDR3 protein is CSASLVFEQYF. The CDR3, as DNA: TGCAGTGCTAGTCTAGTTTTCGAGCAGTACTTC.

The J gene is TRBJ2-7, the V gene TRBV6-1; D ambiguous. Germline-derived CDR1 and CDR2 are MNHNS and SASEGT. V shed 4 bases and J shed 1 base, with 8 bases lying between them. The CDR3 is 13 residues long. CDR3 nucleotides: TGTGCCAGCAGTGGGCTTGATTCCTACGAGCAGTACTTC. Its protein product is CASSGLDSYEQYF.

V gene TRBV27 combines with J gene TRBJ2-3; D is possibly TRBD2 (6 bases). The CDR3 has 17 amino acids. Germline CDR1 and CDR2: MNHEY and SMNVEV (reference sequence). The ends were cut back, 2 bases at V and 2 bases at J, with 17 bases in the middle. The CDR3 is CASSLNPRGGNTDTQYF. CDR3 in DNA: TGTGCCAGCAGTTTAAATCCTAGGGGAGGTAACACAGATACGCAGTATTTT.

The V gene is TRBV12-5, the J gene TRBJ1-2; 9 bases fit TRBD1. Looked up from germline, CDR1 is LGHNT and CDR2 is FRNRAP. V shed 0 bases and J 3 bases; nucleotides not matched to a gene: 8. The CDR3 totals 17 residues. CDR3 sequence (DNA): TGTGCTAGTGGTTTGGTTACAACAGGGGGCGCAGACTATGGCTACACCTTC. Translation: CASGLVTTGGADYGYTF. The whole variable domain, filled in from reference TRBV12-5 and TRBJ1-2, reads DARVTQTPRHKVTEMGQEVTMRCQPILGHNTVFWYRQTMMQGLELLAYFRNRAPLDDSGMPKDRFSAEMPDATLATLKIQPSEPRDSAVYFCASGLVTTGGADYGYTFGSGTRLTVV.

This clone has just a few counts. The gene calls are TRBV9 and TRBJ2-2, with TRBD1 identical over 12 bases. This CDR3 comprises 17 residues. In germline, CDR1 is SGDLS, CDR2 YYNGEE. The V segment lost 2 bases and the J segment 9 bases; nucleotides outside the gene matches: 11. DNA of the CDR3: TGTGCCAGCAGCGTTCATCCGGGACAGGGGGCAATTAGGGAGCTGTTTTTT. The encoded protein is CASSVHPGQGAIRELFF.

The genes are TRBV6-4 and TRBJ2-1; 10 bases are a match to TRBD2. CDR3 length: 19 amino acids. V dropped 4 bases and J dropped 3; count of bases not matched to a gene: 15. Germline V gives CDR1 MRHNA, CDR2 SNTAGT. CDR3 region: CASSAEEVVAGGSYNEQFF. DNA for the CDR3: TGTGCCAGCAGTGCCGAAGAGGTCGTAGCGGGGGGAAGCTACAATGAGCAGTTCTTC.

The table lists this clone with a count of one. V gene TRBV7-9 combines with J gene TRBJ2-3; unclear D gene. Germline-derived CDR1 and CDR2 are SEHNR and FQNEAQ (reference sequence). This CDR3 is 12 amino acids long. V was cut by 4 bases and J by 6 bases, with 8 bases left in between. The DNA for the CDR3 is TGTGCCAGCAGCTCGCCGGTGGATACGCAGTATTTT. Translated, it gives CASSSPVDTQYF.

About this clone: The sample contains more than one DNA sequence encoding this CDR3. The rearrangement uses TRBV5-4 and TRBJ2-7, with 11 bases that match TRBD2. V trimming: 5 bases; J trimming: 3 bases; junction bases outside the gene matches: 7. In germline, CDR1 is SGHNT, CDR2 YYREEE (reference sequence). The CDR3 runs to 15 residues. DNA for the CDR3: TGTGCCAGCAGTCTAGGGACTAGCGGTTACTACGAGCAGTACTTC. Amino acid sequence: CASSLGTSGYYEQYF.

V and J are TRBV6-4 and TRBJ2-2; a weak D match, TRBD1 (5 bases). CDR3 size: 15 residues. The germline V gene encodes CDR1 MRHNA and CDR2 SNTAGT. Trimming stripped 3 bases from V and 5 bases from J, with 13 bases between. The DNA for the CDR3 is TGTGCCAGCAGTGATTCAAGGGGAAGTACCGGGGAGCTGTTTTTT. This codes for CASSDSRGSTGELFF.

The rearrangement links TRBV27 to TRBJ2-7; 9 nucleotides agree with TRBD2. There are 17 residues in the CDR3. The junction had 12 bases not matched to a gene; V was cut back by 1 base and J by 5 bases. Germline assignment: CDR1 MNHEY and CDR2 SMNVEV (reference sequence). CDR3 sequence (DNA): TGTGCCAGCAGTTTATTGAGGGGGCGGACTAGCGCTCACGAGCAGTACTTC. Protein: CASSLLRGRTSAHEQYF.

The chain links TRBV2 to TRBJ2-7, with TRBD2 matching over 11 bases. The CDR3 runs 15 residues. The V gene end was trimmed by 6 bases and the J gene end by 3 bases; junction bases not matched to a gene: 7. The germline CDR1 and CDR2 sequences are SNHLY and FYNNEI. CDR3 in amino acids: CASRLTSGVNYEQYF. The CDR3 DNA sequence: TGTGCCAGCAGATTGACTAGCGGGGTAAACTACGAGCAGTACTTC.

J is TRBJ1-1 and V is TRBV9; D ambiguous. The germline V gene encodes CDR1 SGDLS and CDR2 YYNGEE. This CDR3 comprises 13 residues. V was cut by 4 bases and J by 2 bases, with 9 bases left in between. The DNA of the CDR3 is TGTGCCAGCAGCCGAATTGGCAACACTGAAGCTTTCTTT. Its translation is CASSRIGNTEAFF.

The rearrangement uses TRBV19 and TRBJ2-1, with D possibly being TRBD2 (6 bases). V lost 2 bases and J lost 5, with 10 bases in between. CDR1 LNHDA and CDR2 SQIVND come from the germline V gene (reference sequence). CDR3 length equals 14 residues. CDR3 in DNA: TGTGCCAGTAGTATAACGGGAGACCACAATGAGCAGTTCTTC. Its protein is CASSITGDHNEQFF. Full variable domain (missing parts from reference TRBV19 and TRBJ2-1): DGGITQSPKYLFRKEGQNVTLSCEQNLNHDAMYWYRQDPGQGLRLIYYSQIVNDFQKGDIAEGYSVSREKKESFPLTVTSAQKNPTAFYLCASSITGDHNEQFFGPGTRLTVL.

V gene TRBV28 combines with J gene TRBJ2-7; the D is unclear. The V end lost 3 bases, the J end lost 0 bases, and 12 bases lay between the germline ends. Germline CDR1 is MDHEN and CDR2 is SYDVKM. CDR3 size: 15 residues. The DNA of the CDR3 is TGTGCCAGCAGTTTTATCAGAATTAACTCCTACGAGCAGTACTTC. Translating gives CASSFIRINSYEQYF.

This chain joins TRBV19 and TRBJ1-4; D is ambiguous. Germline CDR1 LNHDA, CDR2 SQIVND (reference sequence). CDR3 size: 16 residues. The V and J ends lost 7 bases and 2 bases respectively, with 17 bases between them. In nucleotides, the CDR3 is TGTGCCAGTACCCCGGCCGGGTTCTCGACTAATGAAAAACTGTTTTTT. It translates to CASTPAGFSTNEKLFF.

V gene TRBV7-9 combines with J gene TRBJ2-7; D unclear. Germline values: CDR1 SEHNR, CDR2 FQNEAQ (reference sequence). The CDR3 sequence is 13 residues long. The V gene lost 2 bases and the J gene lost 7 bases, with 12 bases spanning the gap. The CDR3 coding sequence is TGTGCCAGCAGCTTAAACCAAGCATGGGAGCAGTACTTC. Its translation: CASSLNQAWEQYF.

The chain recombines TRBV25-1 with TRBJ1-5; the D is unclear. The CDR3 has 13 amino acids. Trimming took off 5 bases at V and 8 bases at J, with 13 bases between the two ends. Germline V lookup: CDR1 MGHDK, CDR2 SYGVNS. In DNA form, the CDR3 reads TGTGCCAGCAGTCTCGGTGGGCTTGAGCCCCAGCATTTT. Protein sequence: CASSLGGLEPQHF. The entire variable domain, with the rest obtained from reference TRBV25-1 and TRBJ1-5, is as follows: EADIYQTPRYLVIGTGKKITLECSQTMGHDKMYWYQQDPGMELHLIHYSYGVNSTEKGDLSSESTVSRIRTEHFPLTLESARPSHTSQYLCASSLGGLEPQHFGDGTRLSIL.

The chain combines TRBV11-2 with TRBJ1-2; possibly TRBD1 for D (6 bases). The CDR3 has 15 residues. Germline values: CDR1 SGHAT, CDR2 FQNNGV. V lost 5 bases, J lost 6 bases, and 19 bases lay in between. For the CDR3, the DNA is TGTGCCAGCAGCATAGGGGCAGGGGTATCGGATGGCTACACCTTC. Its translation is CASSIGAGVSDGYTF.

In this sample, this clone turned up once. V usage is TRBV2 and J usage is TRBJ1-5; 9 bases align to TRBD1. Per the germline V gene, CDR1 is SNHLY and CDR2 is FYNNEI. CDR3 length equals 17 residues. Unmatched junction bases numbered 7, after V lost 4 bases and J lost 0 bases. The CDR3 DNA follows: TGTGCCAGCAGTGGACAGGGGGACAGATATAGCAATCAGCCCCAGCATTTT. This sequence encodes CASSGQGDRYSNQPQHF.

The chain couples TRBV4-3 to TRBJ1-1; D is undetermined. Germline loops: CDR1 LGHNA, CDR2 YSLEER. Trimming took off 4 bases at V and 7 bases at J, with 13 bases between the two ends. This CDR3 is built from 13 residues. The CDR3, as DNA: TGCGCCAGCAGCCCCAAGGTGGGCAGTGAAGCTTTCTTT. Translation gives CASSPKVGSEAFF.

The genes are TRBV2 and TRBJ1-5, with 8 bases lining up with TRBD1. Per the germline V gene, CDR1 is SNHLY and CDR2 is FYNNEI. The CDR3 consists of 15 residues. V trimming: 7 bases; J trimming: 2 bases; junction bases outside the gene matches: 7. CDR3 DNA sequence: TGTGCCAGCATTTTAGACAGGGGTGGCAATCAGCCCCAGCATTTT. This translates into CASILDRGGNQPQHF.

The rearrangement joins TRBV5-4 to TRBJ2-2; TRBD2 might be the D (7 bases). CDR3 size: 16 residues. The germline gives CDR1 SGHNT, CDR2 YYREEE (reference sequence). V gave up 3 bases and J gave up 4 bases, with 16 bases separating them. Written as DNA, the CDR3 is TGTGCCAGCAGCTCGGAGGGAGGGGGGCCCACCGGGGAGCTGTTTTTT. Translation gives CASSSEGGGPTGELFF.

This clone was found once. The chain carries TRBV6-6 and TRBJ2-5; the D gene is possibly TRBD2 (5 bases). The CDR3 has 13 residues. The V and J ends lost 0 bases and 5 bases respectively, with 7 bases between them. CDR1 and CDR2 from the germline V gene are MNHNY and SVGAGI (reference sequence). DNA for the CDR3: TGTGCCAGCAGTTACTCTGGCGGGGAGACCCAGTACTTC. It yields the protein CASSYSGGETQYF.

The chain couples TRBV27 to TRBJ2-5; the D gene is possibly TRBD2 (7 bases). V was shortened by 5 bases and J by 5 bases, with 12 bases between the two germline ends. CDR3 length: 13 residues. From germline, CDR1 is MNHEY and CDR2 SMNVEV (reference sequence). CDR3 loop: CASSLAGAETQYF. The CDR3 DNA follows: TGTGCCAGCAGTCTCGCGGGGGCTGAGACCCAGTACTTC.

This sequence joins TRBV19 and TRBJ2-1, with 9 bases identical to TRBD2. The V gene end was trimmed by 3 bases and the J gene end by 10 bases; junction bases not matched to a gene: 10. Germline values: CDR1 LNHDA, CDR2 SQIVND (reference sequence). CDR3 length: 15 residues. The CDR3 sequence is CASSIRLAGSGEQFF. The DNA for the CDR3 is TGTGCCAGTAGTATTAGGCTAGCGGGGTCCGGGGAGCAGTTCTTC.

This chain joins TRBV11-2 and TRBJ2-7, with 7 bases identical to TRBD1. After removal of 1 base from V and 3 bases from J, the junction contained 6 bases not matched to a gene. CDR1 SGHAT and CDR2 FQNNGV come from the germline V gene. The CDR3 covers 15 residues. Here the CDR3 reads CASSLAQGKNYEQYF. CDR3 DNA sequence: TGTGCCAGCAGCTTAGCACAGGGGAAAAACTACGAGCAGTACTTC.